These 8 T cell receptor beta chains were all obtained from the same sample, sequenced in a study of beta chain features in type 1 diabetes. Points from the study as a whole: TCRB CDR3s from Type 1 diabetes patients were moderately but significantly shorter in all four CD4+ subsets.

Expressed TCRB transcripts were sequenced, since all the RNA that had been isolated was reverse transcribed. Profiled with immunoSEQ multiplex PCR; TCRdb holds only in-frame clones, not every one. This sample has 300,000 to 350,000 clones; around 9.7% occur once, and the top ten carry about 1%. The antigens of these receptors remain unknown. Sequencing used central memory CD4+ T cells from blood. These receptors were taken from a man aged 25 to 45 with type 1 diabetes.

The genes are TRBV30 and TRBJ1-4, with TRBD1 matching over 7 bases. Germline V gives CDR1 GTSNPN, CDR2 SVGIG (reference sequence). The CDR3 spans 13 residues. V was pared by 4 bases and J by 7 bases, with 6 bases of the junction left unmatched. In DNA form, the CDR3 reads TGTGCCTGGACCTCCGACAGGGCTGAAAAACTGTTTTTT. Translated: CAWTSDRAEKLFF. The full variable domain, with the rest looked up from reference TRBV30 and TRBJ1-4, is SQTIHQWPATLVQPVGSPLSLECTVEGTSNPNLYWYRQAAGRGLQLLFYSVGIGQISSEVPQNLSASRPQDRQFILSSKKLLLSDSGFYLCAWTSDRAEKLFFGSGTQLSVL.

In this sample, this clone turned up many times. This chain connects TRBV7-2 to TRBJ1-4, with D hard to call. V was shortened by 3 bases and J by 3 bases, with 8 bases between the two germline ends. This CDR3 spans 14 amino acids. Germline V CDR1 and CDR2: SGHTA, FQGNSA. The CDR3 DNA is TGTGCCAGCAGCTTGCTGTGGCCTAATGAAAAACTGTTTTTT. As protein: CASSLLWPNEKLFF.

This clone was recorded a few times. The V and J genes are TRBV5-1 and TRBJ2-1, with D possibly matching TRBD2 (7 bases). Trimming shortened V by 0 bases and J by 8 bases, and 15 bases separated the two germline ends. The CDR3 runs 15 residues. Per the germline V gene, CDR1 is SGHRS and CDR2 is YFSETQ. The CDR3, as DNA: TGCGCCAGCAGCTTGGCCGGGGGGCGCGGCTATGAGCAGTTCTTC. It encodes CASSLAGGRGYEQFF.

This clone was observed a few times. CDR3 sequence reads: CASSSTPLSGYTQYF. In DNA form, the CDR3 reads TGTGCCAGCAGCTCCACCCCCCTCTCAGGGTATACGCAGTATTTT. The chain recombines TRBV7-2 with TRBJ2-3; tentative D call: TRBD1 (5 bases). V was shortened by 4 bases and J by 7 bases, with 18 bases between the two germline ends. The CDR3 has 15 amino acids. Germline values: CDR1 SGHTA, CDR2 FQGNSA. Based on the CDR3 plus reference TRBV7-2 and TRBJ2-3, the full variable domain is GAGVSQSPSNKVTEKGKDVELRCDPISGHTALYWYRQSLGQGLEFLIYFQGNSAPDKSGLPSDRFSAERTGGSVSTLTIQRTQQEDSAVYLCASSSTPLSGYTQYFGPGTRLTVL.

This rearrangement joins TRBV29-1 to TRBJ2-3, with D perhaps TRBD1 or TRBD2 (5 bases each). This CDR3 has 12 amino acids. With 4 bases removed from V and 2 bases from J, the gap between germline ends came to 7 bases. Germline values: CDR1 SQVTM, CDR2 ANQGSEA. The CDR3 sequence is CSVGGDTDTQYF. Here the CDR3 DNA reads TGCAGCGTTGGAGGGGACACAGATACGCAGTATTTT.

The gene calls are TRBV7-9 and TRBJ2-1; 14 positions agree with TRBD2. There are 15 residues in the CDR3. In germline, CDR1 is SEHNR, CDR2 FQNEAQ (reference sequence). Trimming removed 4 bases from V and 8 bases from J; junction bases left unmatched: 4. CDR3 nucleotide sequence: TGTGCCAGCAGCTCGGGACTAGCGGGGGCGCATGAGCAGTTCTTC. Translating gives CASSSGLAGAHEQFF.

The genes are TRBV5-1 and TRBJ2-3; 9 bases match TRBD2. This CDR3 has 16 amino acids. J lost 0 bases, V lost 3 bases, and 5 bases had no gene match. The germline V gene encodes CDR1 SGHRS and CDR2 YFSETQ. CDR3: CASSSKAGGSTDTQYF. The CDR3 bases are TGCGCCAGCAGCTCCAAAGCGGGGGGCAGCACAGATACGCAGTATTTT.

This clone was found a few times. The gene calls are TRBV5-1 and TRBJ2-5; D is possibly TRBD2 (6 bases). V was clipped by 4 bases and J by 2 bases, with 12 bases between them. The germline V gene has CDR1 SGHRS and CDR2 YFSETQ. The CDR3 runs 14 residues. DNA of the CDR3: TGCGCCAGCAGCGAAGGGACTGCACAAGAGACCCAGTACTTC. Amino acids: CASSEGTAQETQYF.